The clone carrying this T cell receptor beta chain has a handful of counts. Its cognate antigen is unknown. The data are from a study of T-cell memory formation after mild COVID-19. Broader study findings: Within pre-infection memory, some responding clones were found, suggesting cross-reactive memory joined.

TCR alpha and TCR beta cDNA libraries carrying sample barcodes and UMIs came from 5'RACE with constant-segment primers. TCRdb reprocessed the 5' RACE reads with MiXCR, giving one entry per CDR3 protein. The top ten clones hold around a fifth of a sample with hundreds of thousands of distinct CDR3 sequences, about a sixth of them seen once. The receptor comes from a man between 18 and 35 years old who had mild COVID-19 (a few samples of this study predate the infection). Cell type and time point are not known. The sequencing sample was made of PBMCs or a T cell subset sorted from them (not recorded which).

CDR3: CASSDRAANTGELFF. CDR3 nucleotides: TGTGCCAGCAGCGATAGGGCCGCGAACACCGGGGAGCTGTTTTTT. The genes are TRBV9 and TRBJ2-2; D is unclear. Per germline, CDR1 SGDLS and CDR2 YYNGEE. V was clipped by 3 bases and J by 0 bases, with 9 bases between them. CDR3 length: 15 amino acids. The entire variable domain, with the rest obtained from reference TRBV9 and TRBJ2-2, is as follows: DSGVTQTPKHLITATGQRVTLRCSPRSGDLSVYWYQQSLDQGLQFLIQYYNGEERAKGNILERFSAQQFPDLHSELNLSSLELGDSALYFCASSDRAANTGELFFGEGSRLTVL.